This T cell receptor (beta chain) was obtained from a study of control samples from healthy donors and cancer patients. The CDR3 extends over 13 amino acids. Per the germline V gene, CDR1 is SEHNR and CDR2 is FQNEAQ (reference sequence). As regards this clone: At one boundary the junction diverges from the germline segment, which might be a read error.

The assay was immunoSEQ multiplex PCR, and TCRdb's table has in-frame clones only and misses some. The sample lists 100,000 to 110,000 clones; about 88% were seen once. Source material: blood. This chain connects TRBV7-9 to TRBJ1-2; TRBD1 matches at 9 bases. The TCR comes from a woman aged 45-65 years in good health. The CDR3 DNA reads TGTGCCAGCAGCCCCGTGGGGACAGGGCAGCAGGCCTTC. It yields the protein CASSPVGTGQQAF.